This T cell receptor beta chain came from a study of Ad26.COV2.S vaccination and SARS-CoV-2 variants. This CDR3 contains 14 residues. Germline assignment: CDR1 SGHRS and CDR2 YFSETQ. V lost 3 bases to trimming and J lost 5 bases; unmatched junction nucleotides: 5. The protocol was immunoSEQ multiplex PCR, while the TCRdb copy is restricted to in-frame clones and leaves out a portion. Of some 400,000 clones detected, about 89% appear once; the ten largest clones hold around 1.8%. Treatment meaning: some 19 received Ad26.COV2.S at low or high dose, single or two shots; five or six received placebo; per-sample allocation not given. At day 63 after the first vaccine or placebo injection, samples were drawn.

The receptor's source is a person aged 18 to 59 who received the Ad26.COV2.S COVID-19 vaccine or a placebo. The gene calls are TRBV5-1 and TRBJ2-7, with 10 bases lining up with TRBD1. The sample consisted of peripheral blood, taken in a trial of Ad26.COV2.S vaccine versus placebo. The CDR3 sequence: CASSSGQGVHEQYF. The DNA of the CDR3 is TGCGCCAGCAGCTCAGGACAGGGGGTACACGAGCAGTACTTC.